This T cell receptor beta chain came from a study of blood T cell repertoires in COVID-19. On the study more broadly: PBMCs, B-cell-depleted T cells, or T cells provided the cDNA or gDNA that made up the material.

J lost 2 bases, V lost 4 bases, and 9 bases had no gene match. Germline lookup yields CDR1 LNHDA and CDR2 SQIVND (reference sequence). CDR3 size: 17 residues. The repertoire was sequenced with immunoSEQ multiplex PCR; TCRdb's copy has only in-frame clones and lacks some. The sample includes fewer than 70,000 clones, about 92% of them seen just once. This clonotype originated in a man aged 45-60 years with active COVID-19. This chain uses TRBV19 with TRBJ2-3; TRBD1 aligns across 10 bases. Sequencing input: peripheral blood. Here the CDR3 reads CASSTSPGTGDTDTQYF. Here the CDR3 DNA reads TGTGCCAGTAGTACCTCCCCCGGGACAGGGGACACAGATACGCAGTATTTT. Combining the CDR3 with reference TRBV19 and TRBJ2-3 gives the whole variable domain DGGITQSPKYLFRKEGQNVTLSCEQNLNHDAMYWYRQDPGQGLRLIYYSQIVNDFQKGDIAEGYSVSREKKESFPLTVTSAQKNPTAFYLCASSTSPGTGDTDTQYFGPGTRLTVL.